What follows are 29 T cell receptor beta chains derived from one specimen sequenced in a study of shared clonotypes between healthy human individuals. Profiling relied on immunoSEQ multiplex PCR, and the TCRdb table lists in-frame clones only, not all of them. In the table there are more than 2,000,000 clones, approximately 92% of which are singletons. Material for sequencing was naive CD4+ T cells sorted from blood. Subset noted: CD45RA+ positively selected. These receptors were taken from a man between 18 and 29 years old in good health.

CDR3 DNA sequence: TGTGCCAGCTCACCAGGGACCGAGTATGACGAGCAGTACTTC. It translates to CASSPGTEYDEQYF. This sequence joins TRBV18 and TRBJ2-7; D may be TRBD1 or TRBD2 (5 bases each). With 2 bases removed from V and 5 bases from J, the gap between germline ends came to 13 bases. CDR1 and CDR2 from the germline V gene are KGHSH and LQKENI. The CDR3 runs to 14 residues. The full variable domain, rest sourced from reference TRBV18 and TRBJ2-7, is NAGVMQNPRHLVRRRGQEARLRCSPMKGHSHVYWYRQLPEEGLKFMVYLQKENIIDESGMPKERFSAEFPKEGPSILRIQQVVRGDSAAYFCASSPGTEYDEQYFGPGTRLTVT.

The genes are TRBV23-1 and TRBJ2-7; D unresolved. TRBV23-1 is classed as an ORF, of uncertain function. The CDR3 loop spans 11 amino acids. Deletions cut 5 bases from V and 4 bases from J, with 6 bases between. DNA of the CDR3: TGCGCCAGCAGTTCCCATTACGAGCAGTACTTC. It translates to CASSSHYEQYF.

The chain couples TRBV5-1 to TRBJ2-7; no clear D. CDR1 is SGHRS and CDR2 is YFSETQ in the germline V gene. The CDR3 is 15 amino acids. The germline V and J ends were trimmed by 4 bases and 3 bases, with 17 bases remaining between them. The CDR3 nucleotides are TGCGCCAGCAGCACCCGTCCGGGCCCGCTCTACGAGCAGTACTTC. This gives the protein CASSTRPGPLYEQYF. The full variable domain, completed using reference TRBV5-1 and TRBJ2-7, is KAGVTQTPRYLIKTRGQQVTLSCSPISGHRSVSWYQQTPGQGLQFLFEYFSETQRNKGNFPGRFSGRQFSNSRSEMNVSTLELGDSALYLCASSTRPGPLYEQYFGPGTRLTVT.

A remark on this clone: This same CDR3 is encoded by further DNA sequences in the sample. The V call is TRBV4-3, the J call TRBJ1-2; D gene unclear. CDR3 size: 13 residues. CDR1 and CDR2 (germline): LGHNA, YSLEER. V was clipped by 0 bases and J by 8 bases, with 10 bases between them. The CDR3 sequence is CASSQDIGEGYTF. The DNA of the CDR3 is TGCGCCAGCAGCCAAGATATCGGGGAGGGCTACACCTTC.

J is TRBJ2-2 and V is TRBV19; D possibly corresponds to TRBD2 (5 bases). Trimming took off 3 bases at V and 5 bases at J, with 13 bases between the two ends. Germline-derived CDR1 and CDR2 are LNHDA and SQIVND (reference sequence). The CDR3 totals 15 residues. The CDR3: CASSISGRGTGELFF. As DNA, the CDR3 is TGTGCCAGTAGTATTAGTGGGAGAGGTACCGGGGAGCTGTTTTTT.

V usage is TRBV4-3 and J usage is TRBJ2-5; D might be TRBD1 or TRBD2, each matching 5 bases. Trimming removed 0 bases from V and 5 bases from J, with 16 bases in between. This CDR3 is built from 16 residues. Germline CDR1 is LGHNA and CDR2 is YSLEER. The CDR3 protein is CASSQEEYGGDETQYF. The CDR3 DNA reads as TGCGCCAGCAGCCAAGAAGAATATGGGGGAGACGAGACCCAGTACTTC.

This chain links TRBV4-1 with TRBJ2-7; D call uncertain. The CDR3 totals 15 residues. Germline loops: CDR1 MGHRA, CDR2 YSYEKL. V was shortened by 3 bases and J by 0 bases, with 12 bases between the two germline ends. The CDR3 nucleotides are TGCGCCAGCAGCCATGCCGACACCCACTCCTACGAGCAGTACTTC. This encodes CASSHADTHSYEQYF.

To note about this clone: Other nucleotide sequences from this sample produce the same CDR3. The genes are TRBV19 and TRBJ1-1; no definite D call. There are 14 residues in the CDR3. V lost 3 bases and J 0 bases, leaving 8 bases between the germline ends. Per germline, CDR1 LNHDA and CDR2 SQIVND (reference sequence). For the CDR3, the DNA is TGTGCCAGTAGTATGCCAGGTATGAACACTGAAGCTTTCTTT. This codes for CASSMPGMNTEAFF.

This chain connects TRBV19 to TRBJ2-4, with 9 positions matching TRBD1. Germline V gene lookup returns CDR1 LNHDA and CDR2 SQIVND (reference sequence). The V gene end was trimmed by 3 bases and the J gene end by 6 bases; junction bases not matched to a gene: 6. The CDR3 spans 15 residues. The CDR3 sequence is CASSMGGQGLNIQYF. For the CDR3, the DNA is TGTGCCAGTAGTATGGGGGGACAGGGCCTAAACATTCAGTACTTC.

The chain employs TRBV4-3 and TRBJ2-1; no reliable D call. The germline CDR1 and CDR2 sequences are LGHNA and YSLEER. V dropped 4 bases and J dropped 2 bases, with 9 bases sitting between them. This CDR3 comprises 14 residues. CDR3 region: CASSLDQPYNEQFF. The CDR3 nucleotides read TGCGCCAGCAGCCTCGACCAGCCCTACAATGAGCAGTTCTTC.

The chain combines TRBV7-6 with TRBJ2-2; no definite D call. Germline lookup yields CDR1 SGHVS and CDR2 FNYEAQ. Trimming took 10 bases from V and 2 from J, leaving 14 bases between them. The CDR3 length is 14 residues. CDR3 residues: CATSQRPNTGELFF. The CDR3 DNA sequence: TGTGCCACCTCCCAGCGTCCTAACACCGGGGAGCTGTTTTTT. Combining the CDR3 with reference TRBV7-6 and TRBJ2-2 gives the whole variable domain GAGVSQSPRYKVTKRGQDVALRCDPISGHVSLYWYRQALGQGPEFLTYFNYEAQQDKSGLPNDRFSAERPEGSISTLTIQRTEQRDSAMYRCATSQRPNTGELFFGEGSRLTVL.

The chain uses TRBV7-2 and TRBJ1-6, with TRBD1 identical over 9 bases. Germline V gene sequence: CDR1 SGHTA, CDR2 FQGNSA. Trimming removed 5 bases from V and 4 bases from J; junction bases left unmatched: 15. The CDR3 consists of 19 residues. Here the CDR3 reads CASSVSGTGNPIYNSPLHF. The CDR3 nucleotides read TGTGCCAGCAGCGTCTCCGGGACAGGGAACCCAATTTATAATTCACCCCTCCACTTT.

This clone turned up a few times. This chain joins TRBV2 and TRBJ1-2; 8 bases align to TRBD1. Unmatched junction bases numbered 7, after V lost 0 bases and J lost 7 bases. CDR3 length equals 15 residues. CDR1 and CDR2 (germline): SNHLY, FYNNEI. CDR3 amino acids: CASSEARAGGPGYTF. CDR3 sequence (DNA): TGTGCCAGCAGTGAAGCGCGGGCAGGGGGCCCTGGCTACACCTTC.

The V and J genes are TRBV19 and TRBJ1-1; weak D call: TRBD1 (5 bases). Germline lookup yields CDR1 LNHDA and CDR2 SQIVND (reference sequence). The length of the CDR3 is 15 residues. Trimming stripped 5 bases from V and 1 base from J, with 14 bases between. CDR3: CASSEGVPGNTEAFF. The DNA of the CDR3 is TGTGCCAGTAGTGAAGGGGTTCCCGGGAACACTGAAGCTTTCTTT. Together with reference TRBV19 and TRBJ1-1, the CDR3 gives the full variable domain: DGGITQSPKYLFRKEGQNVTLSCEQNLNHDAMYWYRQDPGQGLRLIYYSQIVNDFQKGDIAEGYSVSREKKESFPLTVTSAQKNPTAFYLCASSEGVPGNTEAFFGQGTRLTVV.

For the CDR3, the DNA is TGTGCCAGCAGCCCAGCCAGAGGTGGCTACACCTTC. Protein: CASSPARGGYTF. This sequence joins TRBV7-2 and TRBJ1-2; no clear D. The CDR3 length is 12 residues. Germline V lookup: CDR1 SGHTA, CDR2 FQGNSA. V was trimmed by 5 bases and J by 7 bases, leaving 11 bases between them.

The rearrangement uses TRBV25-1 and TRBJ2-7, with TRBD1 identical over 9 bases. The ends lost 5 bases at V and 10 bases at J; junction bases unmatched: 6. Germline V CDR1 and CDR2: MGHDK, SYGVNS. The CDR3 is 12 residues long. The CDR3 sequence is CASSQQGAKQYF. The CDR3 DNA is TGTGCCAGCAGTCAACAGGGGGCGAAACAGTACTTC.

The chain combines TRBV19 with TRBJ2-7; 9 bases map to TRBD2. This CDR3 has 15 residues. V lost 4 bases and J lost 3; bases outside the gene matches: 7. Germline CDR1 reads LNHDA; CDR2 reads SQIVND (reference sequence). The CDR3 loop is CASSSSSGNIYEQYF. The CDR3 nucleotides read TGTGCCAGTAGTAGCTCTAGCGGGAATATCTACGAGCAGTACTTC.

The J gene is TRBJ2-2, the V gene TRBV7-9; 15 nucleotides line up with TRBD2. The germline V gene encodes CDR1 SEHNR and CDR2 FQNEAQ (reference sequence). CDR3 length: 19 amino acids. Trimming took 6 bases from V and 7 from J; bases not matched to a gene: 15. The DNA for the CDR3 is TGTGCCAGCAGTACATCCCCCGGACTAGCGGGAGGGAAGGACGGGGAGCTGTTTTTT. Translated, it gives CASSTSPGLAGGKDGELFF.

This chain uses TRBV7-2 with TRBJ1-6; a possible D gene is TRBD1 (5 bases). Germline loops: CDR1 SGHTA, CDR2 FQGNSA. With 1 base removed from V and 11 bases from J, the gap between germline ends came to 15 bases. This CDR3 has 15 residues. For the CDR3, the DNA is TGTGCCAGCAGCTTAGGTCAGGGAGGCCCCCCACCCCTCCACTTT. Protein sequence: CASSLGQGGPPPLHF. Complete variable domain (other parts from reference TRBV7-2 and TRBJ1-6): GAGVSQSPSNKVTEKGKDVELRCDPISGHTALYWYRQSLGQGLEFLIYFQGNSAPDKSGLPSDRFSAERTGGSVSTLTIQRTQQEDSAVYLCASSLGQGGPPPLHFGNGTRLTVT.

The chain joins TRBV11-2 to TRBJ2-1, with D possibly TRBD2 on 7 matching bases. The CDR3 runs to 15 residues. Trimming took 3 bases from V and 5 from J, leaving 14 bases between them. The germline gives CDR1 SGHAT, CDR2 FQNNGV. The DNA of the CDR3 is TGTGCCAGCAGCTTCGAAGGGGGGGCAAACAATGAGCAGTTCTTC. Translation: CASSFEGGANNEQFF.

This chain uses TRBV15 with TRBJ2-2; D remains unclear. V was cut by 0 bases and J by 7 bases, with 12 bases left in between. CDR1 LNHNV and CDR2 YYDKDF come from the germline V gene (reference sequence). CDR3 size: 15 residues. CDR3 coding DNA: TGTGCCACCAGCAGAGATCCAGTCCCCGGCGGGGAGCTGTTTTTT. It codes for CATSRDPVPGGELFF. Filled out from reference TRBV15 and TRBJ2-2, the complete variable domain reads DAMVIQNPRYQVTQFGKPVTLSCSQTLNHNVMYWYQQKSSQAPKLLFHYYDKDFNNEADTPDNFQSRRPNTSFCFLDIRSPGLGDTAMYLCATSRDPVPGGELFFGEGSRLTVL.

The J gene is TRBJ1-1, the V gene TRBV6-1; TRBD1 might be the D (5 bases). Germline V gene lookup returns CDR1 MNHNS and CDR2 SASEGT. The ends were cut back, 6 bases at V and 1 base at J, with 12 bases in the middle. The CDR3 covers 14 residues. This CDR3 is CASRSGTANTEAFF. CDR3 sequence (DNA): TGTGCCAGCAGAAGCGGGACGGCGAACACTGAAGCTTTCTTT.

As concerns this clone: Other DNA sequences in this sample translate to the same CDR3. The rearrangement uses TRBV20-1 and TRBJ2-7; D gene uncertain. Per germline, CDR1 DFQATT and CDR2 SNEGSKA (reference sequence). The CDR3 runs to 11 residues. The V end was cut by 3 bases, the J end by 3 bases, with 6 bases between. The CDR3 protein is CSASNDYEQYF. In DNA form, the CDR3 reads TGCAGTGCTAGTAACGACTACGAGCAGTACTTC.

This clone was picked up one time. The V and J genes are TRBV11-2 and TRBJ2-3; no clear D gene. Germline V lookup: CDR1 SGHAT, CDR2 FQNNGV. This CDR3 has 15 residues. Trimming pared 5 bases from V and 0 bases from J, leaving 12 bases between. CDR3 region: CASSPWVTSTDTQYF. CDR3 sequence (DNA): TGTGCCAGCAGCCCCTGGGTCACTAGCACAGATACGCAGTATTTT.

In regard to this clone: Other nucleotide sequences from this sample produce the same CDR3. This chain joins TRBV5-4 and TRBJ2-5; D remains ambiguous. The CDR3 spans 12 residues. Trimming stripped 1 base from V and 2 bases from J, with 3 bases between. The V gene's germline CDR1 is SGHNT and CDR2 YYREEE (reference sequence). Here the CDR3 reads CASSLPQETQYF. The DNA of the CDR3 is TGTGCCAGCAGCTTGCCGCAAGAGACCCAGTACTTC.

The chain has TRBV5-6 and TRBJ1-2, with 12 bases fitting TRBD1. Looked up from germline, CDR1 is SGHDT and CDR2 is YYEEEE. The trim removed 4 bases at V and 3 bases at J, leaving 4 bases unmatched. This CDR3 has 15 amino acids. CDR3 sequence: CASSPGTGGYYGYTF. The CDR3 region has the DNA TGTGCCAGCAGCCCCGGGACAGGGGGCTACTATGGCTACACCTTC.

Details on this clone: This specimen includes other DNA sequences encoding the same CDR3. The chain is built from TRBV6-5 and TRBJ1-2; TRBD1 aligns across 9 bases. The CDR3 covers 14 residues. CDR1 and CDR2 (germline): MNHEY, SVGAGI. The V and J ends lost 6 bases and 2 bases, in that order; junction bases with no gene match: 4. The CDR3 spells CASSYGQGNYGYTF. In nucleotides, the CDR3 is TGTGCCAGCAGCTACGGACAGGGGAACTATGGCTACACCTTC.

This clone came up a few times. The genes are TRBV6-5 and TRBJ1-1, with D possibly matching TRBD1 (6 bases). The germline V gene encodes CDR1 MNHEY and CDR2 SVGAGI. V lost 7 bases to trimming and J lost 1 base, with 13 bases between them. This CDR3 contains 14 residues. The CDR3 spells CASTHRERNTEAFF. The CDR3 nucleotides are TGTGCCAGCACGCACAGGGAGAGGAACACTGAAGCTTTCTTT.

The chain is built from TRBV28 and TRBJ1-2, with D possibly matching TRBD1 (6 bases). The V end was cut by 4 bases, the J end by 4 bases, with 19 bases between. The CDR3 extends over 16 amino acids. CDR1 is MDHEN, CDR2 SYDVKM, per germline. The CDR3 DNA reads as TGTGCCAGCAGTTCTAACGGGGACAAAGGGATCTATGGCTACACCTTC. Its translation: CASSSNGDKGIYGYTF.